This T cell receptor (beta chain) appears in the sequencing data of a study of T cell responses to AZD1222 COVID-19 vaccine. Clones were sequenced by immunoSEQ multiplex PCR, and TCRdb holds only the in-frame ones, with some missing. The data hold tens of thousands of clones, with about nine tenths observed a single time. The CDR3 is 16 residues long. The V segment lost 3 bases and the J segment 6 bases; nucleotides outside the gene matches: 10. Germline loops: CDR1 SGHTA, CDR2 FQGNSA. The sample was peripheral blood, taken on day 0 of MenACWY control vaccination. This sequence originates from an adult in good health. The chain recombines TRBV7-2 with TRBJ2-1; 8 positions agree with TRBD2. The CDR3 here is CASSFSRSGRVNEQFF. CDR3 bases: TGTGCCAGCAGCTTTTCTCGCAGCGGGAGAGTCAATGAGCAGTTCTTC.